Shown below are 24 T cell receptor beta chains from a single sample sequenced in a study of cytomegalovirus exposure and HLA in healthy donors. The PCR contained 60 Vbeta and 13 Jbeta primers. Some clones are missing from TCRdb's copy, which holds only in-frame ones; the method was immunoSEQ multiplex PCR. This sample has 95,000 to 150,000 clones, with 80% found just once. Sequencing was performed on PBMCs. These receptors all stem from a female donor in good health and CMV-seropositive.

J is TRBJ1-1 and V is TRBV19, with D uncertain. This CDR3 comprises 12 residues. V was shortened by 0 bases and J by 11 bases, with 10 bases between the two germline ends. In germline, CDR1 is LNHDA, CDR2 SQIVND (reference sequence). The CDR3 sequence is CASSIDQRRAFF. CDR3 DNA sequence: TGTGCCAGTAGTATAGATCAGCGGCGGGCTTTCTTT. Variable domain in full (rest from reference TRBV19 and TRBJ1-1): DGGITQSPKYLFRKEGQNVTLSCEQNLNHDAMYWYRQDPGQGLRLIYYSQIVNDFQKGDIAEGYSVSREKKESFPLTVTSAQKNPTAFYLCASSIDQRRAFFGQGTRLTVV.

This clone came up a few times. This rearrangement joins TRBV30 to TRBJ2-5; 12 bases are a match to TRBD2. J gave up 10 bases and V 4 bases, and 13 bases lay outside the gene matches. The CDR3 consists of 15 residues. Germline loops: CDR1 GTSNPN, CDR2 SVGIG (reference sequence). The CDR3 DNA reads TGTGCCTGGACTAGACCCACTAGCGGGGGGCCAAACCAGTACTTC. Amino acid sequence: CAWTRPTSGGPNQYF.

CDR3 residues: CASTFRLAGADTQYF. For the CDR3, the DNA is TGTGCCAGCACCTTTCGACTAGCGGGAGCAGATACGCAGTATTTT. The chain couples TRBV5-6 to TRBJ2-3; 12 nucleotides align to TRBD2. Per the germline V gene, CDR1 is SGHDT and CDR2 is YYEEEE. Trimming removed 6 bases from V and 4 bases from J; junction bases left unmatched: 6. CDR3 length: 15 amino acids.

The V and J genes are TRBV30 and TRBJ2-2; possibly TRBD2 for D (5 bases). Trimming removed 4 bases at V and 5 bases at J, with 14 bases between. The CDR3 is 14 residues long. Germline V gives CDR1 GTSNPN, CDR2 SVGIG (reference sequence). The CDR3 region is CAWTRERLTGELFF. The CDR3, as DNA: TGTGCCTGGACTAGGGAGAGATTGACCGGGGAGCTGTTTTTT.

The chain is built from TRBV27 and TRBJ2-1; D not certain. The CDR3 extends over 15 amino acids. The V end lost 6 bases, the J end lost 8 bases, and 20 bases lay between the germline ends. Germline V gives CDR1 MNHEY, CDR2 SMNVEV (reference sequence). The CDR3 bases are TGTGCCAGCAGGAATCAGGCTTCTTGGAACGATGAGCAGTTCTTC. It is translated as CASRNQASWNDEQFF.

This rearrangement joins TRBV28 to TRBJ2-6; 7 nucleotides align to TRBD1. After removal of 4 bases from V and 0 bases from J, the junction contained 12 bases not matched to a gene. This CDR3 comprises 19 residues. Germline CDR1 MDHEN, CDR2 SYDVKM. CDR3 in DNA: TGTGCCAGCAGTTCCGCGCTAGGACAGGCAAGCTCTGGGGCCAACGTCCTGACTTTC. This translates into CASSSALGQASSGANVLTF.

The chain carries TRBV5-4 and TRBJ2-2, with 7 nucleotides matching TRBD1. V lost 4 bases to trimming and J lost 3 bases; unmatched junction nucleotides: 3. The CDR3 spans 14 residues. The germline gives CDR1 SGHNT, CDR2 YYREEE (reference sequence). For the CDR3, the DNA is TGTGCCAGCAGCATCAGGGGGTACACCGGGGAGCTGTTTTTT. It encodes CASSIRGYTGELFF.

The chain couples TRBV4-1 to TRBJ1-2; D remains unclear. The germline V gene encodes CDR1 MGHRA and CDR2 YSYEKL. V gave up 2 bases and J gave up 6 bases, with 10 bases separating them. CDR3 size: 13 residues. The CDR3 DNA follows: TGCGCCAGCAGCCAACTCCCGGGAAATGGCTACACCTTC. It codes for CASSQLPGNGYTF.

This chain connects TRBV6-5 to TRBJ2-4, with TRBD1 matching over 7 bases. The CDR3 spans 14 residues. Unmatched junction bases numbered 8, after V lost 6 bases and J lost 6 bases. From germline, CDR1 is MNHEY and CDR2 SVGAGI. CDR3 protein: CASSEQGLRNIQYF. In DNA form, the CDR3 reads TGTGCCAGCAGCGAACAGGGGTTGAGAAACATTCAGTACTTC.

The chain has TRBV5-4 and TRBJ2-1; 8 bases fit TRBD2. Germline V CDR1 and CDR2: SGHNT, YYREEE (reference sequence). Trimming at V came to 0 bases and at J to 0 bases, leaving 2 bases not matched to a gene. This CDR3 is 16 amino acids long. The CDR3 nucleotides are TGTGCCAGCAGCTTGGGCGGGGGGTACTCCTACAATGAGCAGTTCTTC. This encodes CASSLGGGYSYNEQFF.

The rearrangement joins TRBV9 to TRBJ2-2; tentative D call: TRBD2 (6 bases). The CDR3 covers 14 residues. The V end lost 4 bases, the J end lost 7 bases, and 14 bases lay between the germline ends. CDR1 and CDR2 (germline): SGDLS, YYNGEE. The CDR3 here is CASSPRLVGGELFF. The CDR3 DNA reads TGTGCCAGCAGCCCCCGACTAGTCGGCGGGGAGCTGTTTTTT.

Written as DNA, the CDR3 is TGCGCCAGCGGGACAGGGGGATCCCCTGAAGCTTTCTTT. Its translation: CASGTGGSPEAFF. The V call is TRBV5-1, the J call TRBJ1-1; 11 nucleotides align to TRBD1. Germline V lookup: CDR1 SGHRS, CDR2 YFSETQ. Trimming at V came to 7 bases and at J to 6 bases, leaving 5 bases not matched to a gene. The CDR3 sequence is 13 residues long.

This rearrangement joins TRBV4-3 to TRBJ2-5; 10 nucleotides agree with TRBD2. Losses at the gene ends were 4 bases for V and 4 bases for J; bases not matched to a gene: 3. Germline CDR1 LGHNA, CDR2 YSLEER. This CDR3 comprises 14 residues. This CDR3 is CASSRAGGRETQYF. The CDR3 DNA follows: TGCGCCAGCAGCCGAGCGGGGGGGCGAGAGACCCAGTACTTC.

This sequence joins TRBV6-5 and TRBJ2-7; 8 positions match TRBD1. This CDR3 is built from 13 residues. V gave up 5 bases and J gave up 3 bases; unmatched junction bases: 3. From germline, CDR1 is MNHEY and CDR2 SVGAGI. CDR3 bases: TGTGCCAGCAGTCGGGACAGGCGCTACGAGCAGTACTTC. This translates into CASSRDRRYEQYF.

V is TRBV9 and J is TRBJ2-2; 9 nucleotides line up with TRBD2. The CDR3 has 16 residues. Germline V gene data show CDR1 as SGDLS and CDR2 as YYNGEE. Trimming at V came to 0 bases and at J to 5 bases, leaving 5 bases not matched to a gene. CDR3: CASSVDAGGRTGELFF. CDR3 DNA sequence: TGTGCCAGCAGCGTAGATGCGGGGGGGCGTACCGGGGAGCTGTTTTTT.

The chain recombines TRBV9 with TRBJ2-5; possible D gene TRBD2, 7 bases. The V gene lost 3 bases and the J gene lost 5 bases, with 17 bases spanning the gap. This CDR3 region has 15 residues. The germline gives CDR1 SGDLS, CDR2 YYNGEE. CDR3 nucleotides: TGTGCCAGCAGCGCCCCTCGAGGGGGGGCGGAGACCCAGTACTTC. It codes for CASSAPRGGAETQYF.

The chain is built from TRBV5-6 and TRBJ2-5, with 14 bases fitting TRBD2. The CDR3 is made up of 16 amino acids. J was trimmed by 2 bases and V by 4 bases; bases with no gene match: 4. CDR1 and CDR2 from the germline V gene are SGHDT and YYEEEE. The DNA for the CDR3 is TGTGCCAGCAGCCTGGGACTAGCGGGGGTGCAAGAGACCCAGTACTTC. It translates to CASSLGLAGVQETQYF.

This clone appeared once. The chain uses TRBV7-3 and TRBJ2-7; 9 nucleotides align to TRBD1. J gave up 2 bases and V 2 bases, and 4 bases lay outside the gene matches. Germline CDR1 SGHTA, CDR2 FQGTGA. The CDR3 totals 15 residues. CDR3 coding DNA: TGTGCCAGCAGCTTACCGGGACAGGGAGCCTACGAGCAGTACTTC. Translation: CASSLPGQGAYEQYF.

This clone has just one count. V usage is TRBV27 and J usage is TRBJ2-2, with D unresolved. V was shortened by 5 bases and J by 8 bases, with 9 bases between the two germline ends. The CDR3 is made up of 12 amino acids. Germline lookup yields CDR1 MNHEY and CDR2 SMNVEV (reference sequence). CDR3 protein: CASSPPVGELFF. CDR3 in DNA: TGTGCCAGCAGTCCCCCTGTAGGGGAGCTGTTTTTT.

The rearrangement joins TRBV5-6 to TRBJ1-2, with 10 bases fitting TRBD1. Germline V gene sequence: CDR1 SGHDT, CDR2 YYEEEE. The CDR3 runs to 17 residues. V was pared by 4 bases and J by 6 bases, with 15 bases of the junction left unmatched. The CDR3 coding sequence is TGTGCCAGCAGCGCTATTGGGGACAGGGGTGGAGGTAATGGCTACACCTTC. Translating gives CASSAIGDRGGGNGYTF.

This chain joins TRBV7-8 and TRBJ1-6; 8 bases are a match to TRBD1. Germline-derived CDR1 and CDR2 are SGHVS and FQNEAQ. The J segment lost 9 bases and the V segment lost 5 bases, leaving 12 bases of the junction unmatched. The CDR3 spans 16 residues. The CDR3 is CASSGRTGFGSSPLHF. CDR3 coding DNA: TGTGCCAGCAGCGGAAGGACAGGGTTTGGTAGTTCACCCCTCCACTTT.

The V gene is TRBV7-9, the J gene TRBJ1-2, with TRBD1 identical over 10 bases. The V gene end was trimmed by 5 bases and the J gene end by 7 bases; junction bases not matched to a gene: 10. CDR3 length equals 15 residues. CDR1 is SEHNR, CDR2 FQNEAQ, per germline (reference sequence). CDR3 residues: CASSRPMTGGGGYTF. The DNA of the CDR3 is TGTGCCAGCAGCCGCCCAATGACAGGGGGCGGTGGCTACACCTTC.

This rearrangement joins TRBV6-6 to TRBJ1-1; 7 nucleotides line up with TRBD1. The CDR3 extends over 13 amino acids. The germline V gene encodes CDR1 MNHNY and CDR2 SVGAGI (reference sequence). J was trimmed by 1 base and V by 6 bases; bases with no gene match: 2. The CDR3 DNA is TGTGCCAGCAGGAGGACAGGGAACACTGAAGCTTTCTTT. This encodes CASRRTGNTEAFF.

V usage is TRBV27 and J usage is TRBJ1-3, with D possibly being TRBD1 (5 bases). V lost 5 bases to trimming and J lost 2 bases, with 16 bases between them. Germline CDR1 reads MNHEY; CDR2 reads SMNVEV (reference sequence). The CDR3 length is 16 residues. The CDR3 DNA reads as TGTGCCAGCAGTCGCTACGGGGGATCGGCTGGAAACACCATATATTTT. Its protein is CASSRYGGSAGNTIYF.